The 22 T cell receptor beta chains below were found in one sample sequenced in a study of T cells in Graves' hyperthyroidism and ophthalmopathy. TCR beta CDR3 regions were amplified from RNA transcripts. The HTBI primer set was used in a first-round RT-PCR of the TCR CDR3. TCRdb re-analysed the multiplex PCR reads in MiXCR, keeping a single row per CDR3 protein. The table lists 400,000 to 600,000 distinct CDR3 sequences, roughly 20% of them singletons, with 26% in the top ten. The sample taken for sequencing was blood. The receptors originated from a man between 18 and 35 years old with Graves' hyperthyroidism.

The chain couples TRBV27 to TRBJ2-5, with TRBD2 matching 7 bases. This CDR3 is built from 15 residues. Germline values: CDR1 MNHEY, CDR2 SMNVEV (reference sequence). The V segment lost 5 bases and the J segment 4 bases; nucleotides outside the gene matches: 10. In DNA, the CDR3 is TGTGCCAGCAGTCCGCGACTAGCAGGACTAGAGACCCAGTACTTC. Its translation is CASSPRLAGLETQYF.

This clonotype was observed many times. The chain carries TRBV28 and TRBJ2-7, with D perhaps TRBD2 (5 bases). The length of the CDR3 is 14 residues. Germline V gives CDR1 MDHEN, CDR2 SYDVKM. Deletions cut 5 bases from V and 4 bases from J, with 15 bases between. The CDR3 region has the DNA TGTGCCAGCAGTCCGGCCGGGATCGGATACGAGCAGTACTTC. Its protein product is CASSPAGIGYEQYF.

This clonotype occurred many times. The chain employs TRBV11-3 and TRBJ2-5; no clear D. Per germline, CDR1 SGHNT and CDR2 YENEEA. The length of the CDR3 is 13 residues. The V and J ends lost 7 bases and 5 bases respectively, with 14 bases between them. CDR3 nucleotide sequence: TGTGCCAGCAAGGGTCGTTATGGGGAGACCCAGTACTTC. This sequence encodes CASKGRYGETQYF.

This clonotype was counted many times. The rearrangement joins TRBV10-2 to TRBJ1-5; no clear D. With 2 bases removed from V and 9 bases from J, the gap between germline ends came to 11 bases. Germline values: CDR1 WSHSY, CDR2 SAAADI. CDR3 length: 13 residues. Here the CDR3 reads CASSENPERPQHF. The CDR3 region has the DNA TGCGCCAGCAGTGAGAACCCCGAGCGGCCCCAGCATTTT.

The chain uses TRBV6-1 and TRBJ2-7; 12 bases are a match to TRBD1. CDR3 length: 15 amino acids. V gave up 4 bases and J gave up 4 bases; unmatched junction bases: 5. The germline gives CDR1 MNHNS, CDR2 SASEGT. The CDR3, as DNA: TGTGCCAGCAGTGCCGGGGACAGGGGGCGGTACGAGCAGTACTTC. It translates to CASSAGDRGRYEQYF.

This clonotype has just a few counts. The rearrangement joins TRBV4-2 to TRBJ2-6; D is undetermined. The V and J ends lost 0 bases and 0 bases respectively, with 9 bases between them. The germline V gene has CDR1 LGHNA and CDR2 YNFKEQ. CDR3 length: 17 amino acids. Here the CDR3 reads CASSQDRVPSGANVLTF. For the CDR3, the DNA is TGTGCCAGCAGCCAAGATCGGGTCCCCTCTGGGGCCAACGTCCTGACTTTC.

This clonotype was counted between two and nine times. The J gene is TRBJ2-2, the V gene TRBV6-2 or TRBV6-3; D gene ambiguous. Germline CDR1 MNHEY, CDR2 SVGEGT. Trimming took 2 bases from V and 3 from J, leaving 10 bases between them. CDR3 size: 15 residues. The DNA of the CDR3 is TGTGCCAGCAGTTACATACAGTCTTACACCGGGGAGCTGTTTTTT. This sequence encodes CASSYIQSYTGELFF.

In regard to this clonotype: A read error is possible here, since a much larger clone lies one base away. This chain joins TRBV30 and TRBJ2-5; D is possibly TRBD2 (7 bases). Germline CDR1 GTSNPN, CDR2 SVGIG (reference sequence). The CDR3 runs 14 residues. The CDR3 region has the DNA TGTGCCTGGAGTGTACTAGGGGGAGGGGAGACCAAGTACTTC. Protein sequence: CAWSVLGGGETKYF.

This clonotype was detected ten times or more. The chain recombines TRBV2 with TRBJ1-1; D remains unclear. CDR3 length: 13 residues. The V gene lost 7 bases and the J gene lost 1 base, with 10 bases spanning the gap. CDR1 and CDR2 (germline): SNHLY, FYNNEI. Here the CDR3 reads CASTEAGNTEAFF. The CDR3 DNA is TGTGCCAGCACGGAGGCGGGGAACACTGAAGCTTTCTTT.

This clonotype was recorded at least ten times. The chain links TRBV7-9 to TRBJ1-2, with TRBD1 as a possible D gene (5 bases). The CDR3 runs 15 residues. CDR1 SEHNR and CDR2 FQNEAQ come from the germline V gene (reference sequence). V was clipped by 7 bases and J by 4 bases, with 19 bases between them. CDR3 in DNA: TGTGCCAGCACCACCAATCGGAAAAGGGGCTATGGCTACACCTTC. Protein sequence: CASTTNRKRGYGYTF.

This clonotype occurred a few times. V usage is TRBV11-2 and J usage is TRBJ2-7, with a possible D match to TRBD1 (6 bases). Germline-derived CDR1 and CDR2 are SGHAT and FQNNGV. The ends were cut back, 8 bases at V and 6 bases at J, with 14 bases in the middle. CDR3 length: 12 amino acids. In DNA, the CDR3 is TGTGCCAGCGCAGGGGTCCGGCCCGAGCAGTACTTC. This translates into CASAGVRPEQYF.

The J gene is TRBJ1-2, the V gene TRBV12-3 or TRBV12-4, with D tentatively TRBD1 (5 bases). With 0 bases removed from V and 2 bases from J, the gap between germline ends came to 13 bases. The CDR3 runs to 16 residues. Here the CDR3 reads CASSLAGGGSNYGYTF. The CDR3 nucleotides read TGTGCCAGCAGTTTAGCGGGGGGGGGATCCAACTATGGCTACACCTTC.

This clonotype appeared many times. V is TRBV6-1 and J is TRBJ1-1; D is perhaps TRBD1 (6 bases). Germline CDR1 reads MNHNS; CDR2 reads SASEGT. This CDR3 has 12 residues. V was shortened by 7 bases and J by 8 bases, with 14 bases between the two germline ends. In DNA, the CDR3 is TGTGCCAGCATGAGGGGCGGGACAGAAGCTTTCTTT. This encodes CASMRGGTEAFF.

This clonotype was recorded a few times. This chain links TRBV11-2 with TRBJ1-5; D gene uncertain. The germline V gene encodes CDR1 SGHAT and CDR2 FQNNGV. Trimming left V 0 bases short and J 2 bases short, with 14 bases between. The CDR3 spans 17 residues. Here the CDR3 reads CASSLEVGRGGNQPQHF. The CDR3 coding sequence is TGTGCCAGCAGCTTAGAAGTAGGGCGCGGGGGCAATCAGCCCCAGCATTTT.

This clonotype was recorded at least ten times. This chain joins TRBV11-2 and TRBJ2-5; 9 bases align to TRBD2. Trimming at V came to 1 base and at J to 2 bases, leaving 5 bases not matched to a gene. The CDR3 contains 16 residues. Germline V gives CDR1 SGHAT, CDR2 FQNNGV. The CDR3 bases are TGTGCCAGCAGCTTAGGTTCGAGCGGGGGGCAAGAGACCCAGTACTTC. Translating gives CASSLGSSGGQETQYF.

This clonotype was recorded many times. CDR3 sequence reads: CASSDNSNYGYTF. CDR3 bases: TGTGCCAGCAGTGACAACTCTAACTATGGCTACACCTTC. V usage is TRBV12-3 or TRBV12-4 and J usage is TRBJ1-2; no clear D. This CDR3 is built from 13 residues. V was shortened by 5 bases and J by 0 bases, with 7 bases between the two germline ends.

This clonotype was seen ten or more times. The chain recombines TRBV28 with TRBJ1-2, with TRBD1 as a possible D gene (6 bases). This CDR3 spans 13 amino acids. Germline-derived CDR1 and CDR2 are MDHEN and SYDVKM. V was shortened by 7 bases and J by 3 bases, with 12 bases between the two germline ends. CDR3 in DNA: TGTGCCAGCACAAGGACAGTTTACTATGGCTACACCTTC. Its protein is CASTRTVYYGYTF.

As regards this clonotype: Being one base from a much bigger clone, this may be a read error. The CDR3, as DNA: TGTTCCAGCAAAGGGGATTCCCGGCCCGAGCAGTACTTC. Protein product: CSSKGDSRPEQYF. The chain uses TRBV6-1 and TRBJ2-7, with D tentatively TRBD1 (5 bases). The CDR3 spans 13 residues. Germline-derived CDR1 and CDR2 are MNHNS and SASEGT.

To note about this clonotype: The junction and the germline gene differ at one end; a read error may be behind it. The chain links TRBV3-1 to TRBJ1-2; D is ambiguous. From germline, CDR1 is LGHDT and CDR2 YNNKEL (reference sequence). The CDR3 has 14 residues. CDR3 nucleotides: TGTGCCAGCAGCCAAGATAAACGGAGCTATGGCTGCACCTTC. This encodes CASSQDKRSYGCTF.

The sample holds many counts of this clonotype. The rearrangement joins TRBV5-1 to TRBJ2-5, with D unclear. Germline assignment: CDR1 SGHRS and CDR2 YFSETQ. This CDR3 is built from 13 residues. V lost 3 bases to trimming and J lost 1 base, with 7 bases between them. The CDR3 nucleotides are TGCGCCAGCAGCTCGAACCTCCAAGAGACCCAGTACTTC. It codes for CASSSNLQETQYF.

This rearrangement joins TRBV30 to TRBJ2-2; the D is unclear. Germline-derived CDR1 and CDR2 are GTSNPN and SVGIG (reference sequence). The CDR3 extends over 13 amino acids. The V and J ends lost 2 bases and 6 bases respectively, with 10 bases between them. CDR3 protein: CAWSTTVAGELFF. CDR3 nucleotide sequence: TGTGCCTGGAGTACTACAGTAGCCGGGGAGCTGTTTTTT.

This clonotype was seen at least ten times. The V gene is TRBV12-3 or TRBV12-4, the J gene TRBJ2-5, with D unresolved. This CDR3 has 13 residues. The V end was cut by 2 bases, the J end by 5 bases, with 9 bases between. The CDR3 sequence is CASSLSVKETQYF. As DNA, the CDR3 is TGTGCCAGCAGTTTAAGTGTAAAGGAGACCCAGTACTTC.